Given below is one T cell receptor (beta chain) in context. The data derive from a study of cytomegalovirus exposure and HLA in healthy donors. Researchers ran the PCR with 60 Vbeta and 13 Jbeta primers. Assay used: immunoSEQ multiplex PCR; TCRdb lists only in-frame clones, some missing. The sample holds fewer than 250,000 clones, approximately 81% seen once. V dropped 5 bases and J dropped 8 bases, with 6 bases sitting between them. The CDR3 covers 11 residues. Germline V CDR1 and CDR2: LGHNA, YNFKEQ. Sequenced sample: PBMCs. The sequence derives from a man younger than 40 in good health and CMV-seronegative. The rearrangement uses TRBV4-2 and TRBJ1-4; the D is unclear. CDR3 bases: TGTGCCAGCAGCGGAGGGGAAAAACTGTTTTTT. Translating it yields CASSGGEKLFF.